Included here is one TCR beta chain sequence, with context. In its sample, this clone was seen once. The clone's antigen remains unknown. The record has no base qualities; no much larger clone is one base away. The library was built by means of the immunoSEQ multiplex PCR assay. The hsTCRB Kit was used according to the manufacturer's protocol to amplify rearranged TCR beta chain sequences. TCRB libraries were sequenced on an Illumina MiSeq. The authors' analysis ran thus. The kit vendor's proprietary platform handled demultiplexing, trimming and gene mapping. TCRdb obtained this table from immuneACCESS and retained in-frame rearrangements with V and J assigned. These tables miss some clones; where compared with another copy, unresolved V genes account for less than half of the shortfall, and the remainder is unexplained. V and J calls and clone size are those listed in that table; D and trimming were worked out from the DNA. The sample records more than 50,000 clones, around 86% of which are singletons. Over 2.5% of the sample lies in the top ten.

This entry belongs to a study of a mutant IDH1 vaccine in newly diagnosed glioma (dated by TCRdb to the early 2020s). Background on the whole study: Of the approximately 30 treated patients, approximately 62% were male and about 40% were female, and a mean age of 40.4 years was recorded. Before enrollment, most patients had been given radiochemotherapy with temozolomide as standard therapy, while the rest had received either radiotherapy alone or temozolomide alone. Peripheral blood samples were drawn at six visits, namely V03 (baseline), V05, V07, V10, V12 and V13. For exploratory analyses, around 26 treated patients had longitudinal TCRB deep sequencing done wherever samples were available. What the work shows at the level of the full study, not this receptor alone: According to the authors, sample limitations meant that analyses of patient blood samples could not be reproduced. Across multiple MHC alleles, vaccine-induced immune responses were seen in approximately 93% of patients. Availability determined which PBMC samples were chosen for TCRB deep sequencing. Changes in the top peripheral T cell clonotypes picked up by TCRB sequencing did not appear to be linked to pseudoprogression.

Explained via the paper, the time point label denotes: baseline, week 1 (first vaccination visit). The sample's treatment or condition label, decoded: pre-vaccination baseline after standard-of-care therapy. Donors had newly diagnosed WHO grade 3 or 4 IDH1-mutant astrocytomas with loss of nuclear ATRX. The samples were drawn from NOA16, a multicentre, single-arm, open-label phase I trial in Germany that tested a mutant IDH1 peptide vaccine in humans for the first time. For immunogenicity testing, the blood drawn at visit V03 was used as the baseline sample. Genomic DNA for TCRB sequencing was extracted from EDTA blood using the DNeasy Blood and Tissue Kit. The trim is 2 bases for V and 1 base for J, with a gap of 6 bases between the germline ends. The CDR3, from cysteine to phenylalanine, totals 15 residues. Only the CDR3 part of the read is kept: 45 bases, read in frame from the first base. The germline V gene sets CDR1 to MRHNA and CDR2 to SNTAGT.

The sequence came from a man under 40 with glioma. Rearrangement joined TRBV6-4 to TRBJ2-6, with the D gene too uncertain to name. The source material was PBMCs, sampled from a glioma patient treated with radiotherapy, temozolomide or both. CDR3 protein: CASSDGLSGANVLTF. DNA sequence: TGTGCCAGCAGTGACGGCTTATCTGGGGCCAACGTCCTGACTTTC.